What follows describes a single T cell receptor (beta chain). Antigen: not known. This entry comes from a study of cytomegalovirus exposure and HLA in healthy donors. CDR1 is MDHEN, CDR2 SYDVKM, per germline. The V segment lost 4 bases and the J segment 2 bases; nucleotides outside the gene matches: 5. The length of the CDR3 is 15 residues. Sequenced by immunoSEQ multiplex PCR; TCRdb stores in-frame clones only, minus some. The repertoire includes roughly 170,000 clones, roughly four fifths of them detected once, and about 2.8% sits in the top ten. General study points: There were about 160 TCR beta chains listed as cytomegalovirus-associated.

The chain couples TRBV28 to TRBJ1-3, with 7 bases identical to TRBD1. This TCR was recovered from a woman in her late teens or twenties in good health and CMV-seropositive. The specimen sequenced was PBMCs. CDR3 residues: CASSYPGTAGNTIYF. In nucleotides, the CDR3 is TGTGCCAGCAGTTATCCAGGGACAGCTGGAAACACCATATATTTT.